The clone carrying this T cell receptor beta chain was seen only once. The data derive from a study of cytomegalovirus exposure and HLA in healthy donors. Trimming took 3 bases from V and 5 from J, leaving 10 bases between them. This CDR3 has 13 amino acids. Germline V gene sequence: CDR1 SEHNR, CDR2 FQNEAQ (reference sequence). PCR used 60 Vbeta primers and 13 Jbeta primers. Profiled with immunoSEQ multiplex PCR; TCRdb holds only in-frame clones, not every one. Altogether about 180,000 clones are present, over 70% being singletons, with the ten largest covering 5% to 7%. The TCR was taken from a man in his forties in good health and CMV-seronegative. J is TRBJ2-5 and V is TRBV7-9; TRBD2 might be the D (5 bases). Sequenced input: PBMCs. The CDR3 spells CASSFVRGETQYF. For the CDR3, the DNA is TGTGCCAGCAGCTTTGTAAGAGGGGAGACCCAGTACTTC.